These T cell receptor beta chains were read from a single sample in a study of cytomegalovirus exposure and HLA in healthy donors. Measured with immunoSEQ multiplex PCR; TCRdb has only the in-frame clones, and not every one. Among roughly 160,000 clones listed, under 80% were seen once. The sample consisted of PBMCs. All receptors derive from a man between 40 and 49 years old in good health and CMV-seronegative. Each CDR3 is given with its conserved first and last residue. A D gene is named only where the DNA matches it firmly. The listing skips clone size in some rows; elsewhere it reads once, few, many or a size class.

clone size | J gene | V gene | D gene | CDR3 DNA | CDR3 protein
- | TRBJ1-1 | TRBV25-1 | - | TGTGCCAGCAGTGAAATGAAAAGGGGTGAAGCTTTCTTT | CASSEMKRGEAFF
- | TRBJ2-1 | TRBV6-1 | TRBD1 | TGTGCCAGCAGTGAGACAGGGGGACTATACAATGAGCAGTTCTTC | CASSETGGLYNEQFF
few | TRBJ1-2 | TRBV2 | TRBD1 | TGTGCCAGCAGTGCCCGGGACAGCGCTAACTATGGCTACACCTTC | CASSARDSANYGYTF
- | TRBJ1-1 | TRBV4-2 | - | TGTGCCAGCAGCTTGGAGGTGGTCACTGAAGCTTTCTTT | CASSLEVVTEAFF
- | TRBJ1-5 | TRBV19 | - | TGTGCCAGTAAAACGGAGGGTACTAATCAGCCCCAGCATTTT | CASKTEGTNQPQHF
- | TRBJ2-5 | TRBV12-5 | - | TGTGCTAGTGGTCCGGCAGGGTCCGAGACCCAGTACTTC | CASGPAGSETQYF
- | TRBJ1-2 | TRBV30 | - | TGTGCCTGGAGTGCGGGGAACTATGGCTACACCTTC | CAWSAGNYGYTF
few | TRBJ2-5 | TRBV5-1 | TRBD1 | TGCGCCAGCAGCTTGGCCGGGAATACGACCGGGACAGGACAAGAGACCCAGTACTTC | CASSLAGNTTGTGQETQYF
once | TRBJ2-2 | TRBV29-1 | TRBD1 | TGCAGCGTTGGACAGGGAACCATCGGGGAGCTGTTTTTT | CSVGQGTIGELFF
- | TRBJ2-1 | TRBV4-3 | TRBD1 | TGCGCCAGCAGCCAAGGGACAGGGACCTACAATGAGCAGTTCTTC | CASSQGTGTYNEQFF
once | TRBJ1-2 | TRBV6-5 | - | TGTGCCAGCAGGACGGGGTCTACAGTCGGTGGCTACACCTTC | CASRTGSTVGGYTF
- | TRBJ2-7 | TRBV5-1 | TRBD1 | TGCGCCAGCAGCTGGGGGACAGGGACCTACGAGCAGTACTTC | CASSWGTGTYEQYF
- | TRBJ1-2 | TRBV10-3 | - | TGTGCCATCGAGGCGGTCTCTAACTATGGCTACACCTTC | CAIEAVSNYGYTF
- | TRBJ2-7 | TRBV27 | - | TGTGCCAGCAGCAAGGGGGCGGGGGAGCAGTACTTC | CASSKGAGEQYF
- | TRBJ1-5 | TRBV7-9 | - | TGTGCCAGCAGCCAGGGTCCCTTGCCCCAGCATTTT | CASSQGPLPQHF
once | TRBJ1-1 | TRBV10-3 | TRBD1 | TGTGCCATCAGTGAGGGACCGGGACAGGCGCACACTGAAGCTTTCTTT | CAISEGPGQAHTEAFF
- | TRBJ2-7 | TRBV6-5 | TRBD2 | TGTGCCAGCAGACTGGGACTAGCGGGGTACGAGCAGTACTTC | CASRLGLAGYEQYF
- | TRBJ2-7 | TRBV4-1 | TRBD1 | TGCGCCAGCAGCCAAGCCCCTACCGGGACAGGGTCGTACGAGCAGTACTTC | CASSQAPTGTGSYEQYF
- | TRBJ1-2 | TRBV7-8 | TRBD1 | TGTGCCAGCAGCTTAGCAGGACAGGGATCCTATGGCTACACCTTC | CASSLAGQGSYGYTF
- | TRBJ2-7 | TRBV7-2 | TRBD2 | TGTGCCAGCAGCTTTAGCGGGGGGGCTTCTAGGGAGCAGTACTTC | CASSFSGGASREQYF
once | TRBJ1-2 | TRBV7-9 | TRBD1 | TGTGCCAGCAGCCGCGAGGACAGGGTAAACTATGGCTACACCTTC | CASSREDRVNYGYTF
- | TRBJ2-7 | TRBV20-1 | TRBD2 | TGCAGTGCTCAGGGAGGGTACGAGCAGTACTTC | CSAQGGYEQYF
- | TRBJ2-1 | TRBV7-8 | TRBD2 | TGTGCCAGCAGCCTGGGACTAGCGGGGGGGAGGAATGAGCAGTTCTTC | CASSLGLAGGRNEQFF
- | TRBJ2-7 | TRBV14 | TRBD1 | TGTGCCAGCAGCCAAGCCACCAGGGGGCCTATCTACGAGCAGTACTTC | CASSQATRGPIYEQYF
- | TRBJ1-2 | TRBV19 | TRBD1 | TGTGCCAGTAGCACCGGACAGGCATCTAACTATGGCTACACCTTC | CASSTGQASNYGYTF
- | TRBJ1-1 | TRBV5-1 | - | TGCGCCAGCAGCTTGGCCGGCCCTCGGGACACTGAAGCTTTCTTT | CASSLAGPRDTEAFF
- | TRBJ2-4 | TRBV6-1 | - | TGTGCCAGCAGTGAAAAAGTGGTCGGAGCCAAAAACATTCAGTACTTC | CASSEKVVGAKNIQYF
few | TRBJ2-5 | TRBV6-6 | TRBD1 | TGTGCCAGCAGTTACTCGACAGGGTGGGAGACCCAGTACTTC | CASSYSTGWETQYF
- | TRBJ1-1 | TRBV9 | TRBD1 | TGTGCCAGCAGCGTCTCGACAGGGGGCTTGGGGAACACTGAAGCTTTCTTT | CASSVSTGGLGNTEAFF
- | TRBJ1-3 | TRBV18 | TRBD1 | TGTGCCAGCTCACCGGGACAGGGAAGTTATACGTCTGGAAACACCATATATTTT | CASSPGQGSYTSGNTIYF
- | TRBJ1-6 | TRBV7-2 | - | TGTGCCAGCAGCTTAGAGGCAGGGGATAATTCACCCCTCCACTTT | CASSLEAGDNSPLHF
once | TRBJ2-2 | TRBV29-1 | - | TGCAGCGTTTCATCTAGGAAGAACACCGGGGAGCTGTTTTTT | CSVSSRKNTGELFF